Below are 13 T cell receptor beta chains sequenced from a single sample in a study of cytotoxic CD8 clonotypes in ibrutinib-treated CLL. Repertoires were generated with immunoSEQ multiplex PCR, while TCRdb's copy carries only in-frame clones and drops some. The data hold about 49,000 clones, with less than 70% observed a single time. The specimen was PBMCs, collected after 12 months of ibrutinib treatment. These receptors came from a human donor with chronic lymphocytic leukemia.

The chain links TRBV6-6 to TRBJ2-3; TRBD1 might be the D (6 bases). The CDR3 sequence is 15 residues long. The germline CDR1 and CDR2 sequences are MNHNY and SVGAGI (reference sequence). Trimming removed 6 bases from V and 2 bases from J, with 15 bases in between. This CDR3 is CASSPRVGATDTQYF. The CDR3 DNA reads as TGTGCCAGCAGCCCCAGAGTGGGGGCCACAGATACGCAGTATTTT.

The chain couples TRBV9 to TRBJ2-1, with 8 bases that match TRBD2. The CDR3 totals 17 residues. V dropped 3 bases and J dropped 8; count of bases not matched to a gene: 16. The germline V gene encodes CDR1 SGDLS and CDR2 YYNGEE. The CDR3, as DNA: TGTGCCAGCAGCGCCAAGTTTACGGGACTAGTATTCGATGAGCAGTTCTTC. Its translation: CASSAKFTGLVFDEQFF.

The CDR3 is CASSTDRGDTQYF. The CDR3 DNA sequence: TGTGCCAGCAGTACCGACAGGGGCGATACGCAGTATTTT. The V gene is TRBV6-4, the J gene TRBJ2-3; 8 bases match TRBD1. Germline assignment: CDR1 MRHNA and CDR2 SNTAGT. This CDR3 is 13 amino acids long. V trimming: 5 bases; J trimming: 6 bases; junction bases outside the gene matches: 4.

The chain combines TRBV10-3 with TRBJ1-3, with no clear D. The CDR3 has 15 amino acids. Trimming took off 0 bases at V and 6 bases at J, with 12 bases between the two ends. CDR1 and CDR2 (germline): ENHRY, SYGVKD. The CDR3 DNA follows: TGTGCCATCAGTGAGTCGACCAGGCGAGTAAACACCATATATTTT. Translating gives CAISESTRRVNTIYF.

This clone was detected a few times. This chain connects TRBV9 to TRBJ2-3; 8 nucleotides align to TRBD1. Per the germline V gene, CDR1 is SGDLS and CDR2 is YYNGEE. With V trimmed by 3 bases and J by 4 bases, 4 bases remained unmatched. The CDR3 has 14 amino acids. Here the CDR3 reads CASSGGQGPDTQYF. In DNA, the CDR3 is TGTGCCAGCAGCGGCGGACAGGGACCAGATACGCAGTATTTT.

The chain joins TRBV7-9 to TRBJ1-1; 8 nucleotides agree with TRBD1. Germline V lookup: CDR1 SEHNR, CDR2 FQNEAQ (reference sequence). The V and J ends lost 6 bases and 7 bases, in that order; junction bases with no gene match: 10. This CDR3 has 14 residues. CDR3 in amino acids: CASRFQGATDEAFF. CDR3 sequence (DNA): TGTGCCAGCAGGTTCCAGGGGGCTACCGATGAAGCTTTCTTT. The entire variable domain, with the rest obtained from reference TRBV7-9 and TRBJ1-1, is as follows: DTGVSQNPRHKITKRGQNVTFRCDPISEHNRLYWYRQTLGQGPEFLTYFQNEAQLEKSRLLSDRFSAERPKGSFSTLEIQRTEQGDSAMYLCASRFQGATDEAFFGQGTRLTVV.

The CDR3 region is CASSSGQFSGANVLTF. In nucleotides, the CDR3 is TGTGCCAGCAGCTCAGGACAGTTCTCTGGGGCCAACGTCCTGACTTTC. This sequence joins TRBV7-9 and TRBJ2-6; weak D call: TRBD1 (6 bases). V dropped 4 bases and J dropped 0 bases, with 10 bases sitting between them. Germline-derived CDR1 and CDR2 are SEHNR and FQNEAQ (reference sequence). CDR3 length: 16 residues. Filled out from reference TRBV7-9 and TRBJ2-6, the complete variable domain reads DTGVSQNPRHKITKRGQNVTFRCDPISEHNRLYWYRQTLGQGPEFLTYFQNEAQLEKSRLLSDRFSAERPKGSFSTLEIQRTEQGDSAMYLCASSSGQFSGANVLTFGAGSRLTVL.

V is TRBV15 and J is TRBJ1-5, with TRBD1 identical over 9 bases. Germline V lookup: CDR1 LNHNV, CDR2 YYDKDF (reference sequence). This CDR3 is 19 amino acids long. The V and J ends lost 0 bases and 0 bases, in that order; junction bases with no gene match: 9. The CDR3, as DNA: TGTGCCACCAGCAGAGAACCGGGACAGGGTCCCTTTAGCAATCAGCCCCAGCATTTT. It specifies CATSREPGQGPFSNQPQHF.

The chain carries TRBV6-5 and TRBJ2-7, with 7 bases matching TRBD1. V shed 5 bases and J 5 bases; nucleotides not matched to a gene: 9. CDR1 is MNHEY, CDR2 SVGAGI, per germline. CDR3 length equals 14 residues. The CDR3 sequence is CASSRGQPAHEQYF. DNA of the CDR3: TGTGCCAGCAGTAGGGGACAGCCCGCCCACGAGCAGTACTTC.

The chain joins TRBV29-1 to TRBJ1-1; D might be TRBD1 (5 bases). V lost 7 bases and J lost 1, with 16 bases in between. Germline-derived CDR1 and CDR2 are SQVTM and ANQGSEA. The CDR3 sequence is 14 residues long. DNA of the CDR3: TGCAGCGACGACAGTGTCGTTCGGAACACTGAAGCTTTCTTT. This sequence encodes CSDDSVVRNTEAFF.

The chain uses TRBV4-2 and TRBJ1-2; maybe TRBD1 (5 bases). V was cut by 3 bases and J by 6 bases, with 11 bases left in between. The CDR3 has 13 amino acids. In germline, CDR1 is LGHNA, CDR2 YNFKEQ. The CDR3 is CASSHGFRDGYTF. CDR3 in DNA: TGTGCCAGCAGCCACGGCTTCAGGGATGGCTACACCTTC.

The chain joins TRBV7-3 to TRBJ1-2, with D perhaps matching TRBD1 (5 bases). CDR3 length equals 13 residues. Trimming left V 5 bases short and J 6 bases short, with 13 bases between. Germline V gene lookup returns CDR1 SGHTA and CDR2 FQGTGA. The CDR3 DNA follows: TGTGCCAGCAGCCCCACGGCGACAGATGGCTACACCTTC. It specifies CASSPTATDGYTF.

The rearrangement uses TRBV21-1 and TRBJ1-1. TRBV21-1 is a recognized pseudogene. The CDR3 spans 14 residues. CDR3 sequence: CASSRVGSSIEAFF. CDR3 bases: TGTGCCAGCAGCAGGGTAGGCAGCAGTATTGAAGCTTTCTTT.